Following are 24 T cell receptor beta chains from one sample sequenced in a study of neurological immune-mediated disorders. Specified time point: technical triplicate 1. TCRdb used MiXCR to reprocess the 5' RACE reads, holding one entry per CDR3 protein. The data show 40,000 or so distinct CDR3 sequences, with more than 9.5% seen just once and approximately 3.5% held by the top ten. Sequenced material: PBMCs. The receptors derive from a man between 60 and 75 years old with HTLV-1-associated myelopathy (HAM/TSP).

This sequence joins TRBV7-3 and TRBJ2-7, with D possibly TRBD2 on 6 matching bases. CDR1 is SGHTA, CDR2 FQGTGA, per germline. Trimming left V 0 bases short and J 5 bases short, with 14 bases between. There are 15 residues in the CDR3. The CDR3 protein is CASSLTGGNFDEQYF. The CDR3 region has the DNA TGTGCCAGCAGCTTAACGGGCGGGAATTTTGACGAGCAGTACTTC.

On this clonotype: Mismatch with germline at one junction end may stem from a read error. CDR3: CASSLGQGPYELYF. DNA of the CDR3: TGTGCCAGCAGTTTAGGGCAGGGCCCCTATGAGCTGTACTTC. V gene TRBV27 combines with J gene TRBJ2-7, with D possibly TRBD1 on 5 matching bases. Germline V gene sequence: CDR1 MNHEY, CDR2 SMNVEV (reference sequence). The CDR3 loop spans 14 amino acids.

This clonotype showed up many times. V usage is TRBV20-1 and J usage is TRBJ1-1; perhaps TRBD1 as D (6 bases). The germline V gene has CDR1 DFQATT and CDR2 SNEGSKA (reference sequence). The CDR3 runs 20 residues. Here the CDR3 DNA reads TGCAGAGCAAACCCTTCCCGAGACCCCTTAAGGACAGTACAGAACACTGAAGCTTTCTTT. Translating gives CRANPSRDPLRTVQNTEAFF.

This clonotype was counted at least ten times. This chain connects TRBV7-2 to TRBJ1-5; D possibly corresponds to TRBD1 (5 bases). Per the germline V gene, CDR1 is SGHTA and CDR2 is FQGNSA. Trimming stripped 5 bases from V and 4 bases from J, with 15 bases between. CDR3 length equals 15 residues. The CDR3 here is CASSGRDGRNQPQHF. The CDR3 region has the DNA TGTGCCAGCAGCGGACGGGACGGACGAAATCAGCCCCAGCATTTT.

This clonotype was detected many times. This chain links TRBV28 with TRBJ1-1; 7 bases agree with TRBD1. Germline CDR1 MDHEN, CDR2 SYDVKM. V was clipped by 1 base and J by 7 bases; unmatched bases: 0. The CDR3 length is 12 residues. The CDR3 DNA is TGTGCCAGCAGTTTATACAGGGGTGAAGCTTTCTTT. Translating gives CASSLYRGEAFF.

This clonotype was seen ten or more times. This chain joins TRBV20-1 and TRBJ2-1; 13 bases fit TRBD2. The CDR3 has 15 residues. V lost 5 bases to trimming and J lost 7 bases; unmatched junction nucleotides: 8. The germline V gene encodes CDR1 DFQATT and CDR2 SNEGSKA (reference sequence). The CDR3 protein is CSAPGLAGEGNEQFF. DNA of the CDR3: TGCAGTGCTCCAGGACTAGCGGGAGAGGGTAATGAGCAGTTCTTC.

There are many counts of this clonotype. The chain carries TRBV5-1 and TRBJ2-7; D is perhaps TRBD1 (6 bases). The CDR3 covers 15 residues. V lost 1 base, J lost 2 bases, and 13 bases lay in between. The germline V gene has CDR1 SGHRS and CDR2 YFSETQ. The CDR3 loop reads CASSLSGQRTYEQYF. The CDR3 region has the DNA TGCGCCAGCAGCTTGTCCGGACAGAGAACCTACGAGCAGTACTTC.

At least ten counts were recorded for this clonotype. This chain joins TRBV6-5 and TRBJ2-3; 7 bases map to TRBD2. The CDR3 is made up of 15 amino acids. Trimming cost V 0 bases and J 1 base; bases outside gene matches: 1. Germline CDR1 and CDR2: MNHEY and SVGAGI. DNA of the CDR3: TGTGCCAGCAGTTACTCAGGACTAGGCACAGATACGCAGTATTTT. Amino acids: CASSYSGLGTDTQYF.

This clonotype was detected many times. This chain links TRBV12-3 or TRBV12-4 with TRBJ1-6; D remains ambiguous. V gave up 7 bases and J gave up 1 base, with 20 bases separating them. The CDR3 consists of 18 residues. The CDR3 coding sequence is TGTGCCAGCACCCACCGGGCCATTAAACGGTCCTATAATTCACCCCTCCACTTT. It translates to CASTHRAIKRSYNSPLHF.

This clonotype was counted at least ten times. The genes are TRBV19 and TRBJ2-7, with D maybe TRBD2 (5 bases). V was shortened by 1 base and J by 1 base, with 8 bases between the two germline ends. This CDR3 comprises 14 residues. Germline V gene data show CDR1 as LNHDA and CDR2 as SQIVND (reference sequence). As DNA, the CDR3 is TGTGCCAGTAGTATAGGAGCGGATTCCTACGAGCAGTACTTC. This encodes CASSIGADSYEQYF.

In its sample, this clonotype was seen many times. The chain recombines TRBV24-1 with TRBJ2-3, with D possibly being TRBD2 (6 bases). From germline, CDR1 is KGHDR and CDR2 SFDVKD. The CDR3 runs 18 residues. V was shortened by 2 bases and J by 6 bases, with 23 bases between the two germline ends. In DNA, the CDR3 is TGTGCCACCAGTGATTCGTTAGGAGAGGGACTGGGTCGGGATACGCAGTATTTT. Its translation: CATSDSLGEGLGRDTQYF.

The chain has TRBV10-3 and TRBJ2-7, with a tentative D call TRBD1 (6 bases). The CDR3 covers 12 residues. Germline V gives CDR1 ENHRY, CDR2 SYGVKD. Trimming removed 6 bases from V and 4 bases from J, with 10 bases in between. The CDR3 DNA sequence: TGTGCCATCAGCCGGACAGAATACGAGCAGTACTTC. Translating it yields CAISRTEYEQYF.

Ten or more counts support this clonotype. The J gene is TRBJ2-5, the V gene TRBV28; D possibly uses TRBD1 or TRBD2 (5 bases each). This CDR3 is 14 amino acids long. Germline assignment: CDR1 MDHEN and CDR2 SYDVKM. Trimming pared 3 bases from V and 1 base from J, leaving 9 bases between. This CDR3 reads CASSFGAAQETQYF. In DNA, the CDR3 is TGTGCCAGCAGTTTCGGGGCAGCCCAAGAGACCCAGTACTTC.

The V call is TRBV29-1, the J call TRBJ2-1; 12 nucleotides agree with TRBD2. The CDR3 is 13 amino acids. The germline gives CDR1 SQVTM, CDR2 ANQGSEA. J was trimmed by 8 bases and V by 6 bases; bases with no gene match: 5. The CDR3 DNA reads TGCAGCGTCCGGACTAGCGGGAATGATGAGCAGTTCTTC. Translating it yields CSVRTSGNDEQFF.

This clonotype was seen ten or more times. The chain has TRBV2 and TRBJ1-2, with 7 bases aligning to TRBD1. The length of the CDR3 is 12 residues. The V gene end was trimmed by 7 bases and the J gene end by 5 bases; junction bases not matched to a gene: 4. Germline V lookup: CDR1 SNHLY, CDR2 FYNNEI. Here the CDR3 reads CASKTGEYGYTF. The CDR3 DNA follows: TGTGCCAGCAAAACAGGGGAATATGGCTACACCTTC.

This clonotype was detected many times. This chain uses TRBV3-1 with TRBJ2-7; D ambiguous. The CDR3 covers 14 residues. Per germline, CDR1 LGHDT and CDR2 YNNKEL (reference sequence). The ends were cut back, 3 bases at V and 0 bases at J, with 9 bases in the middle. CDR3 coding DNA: TGTGCCAGCAGCCACCCCGGGTCCTCCTACGAGCAGTACTTC. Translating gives CASSHPGSSYEQYF.

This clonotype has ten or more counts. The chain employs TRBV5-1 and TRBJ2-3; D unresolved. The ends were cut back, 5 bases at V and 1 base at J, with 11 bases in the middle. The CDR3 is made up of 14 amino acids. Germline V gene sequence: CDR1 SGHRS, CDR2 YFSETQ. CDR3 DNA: TGCGCCAGCAGACCCCCGGCGGGCACAGATACGCAGTATTTT. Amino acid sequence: CASRPPAGTDTQYF.

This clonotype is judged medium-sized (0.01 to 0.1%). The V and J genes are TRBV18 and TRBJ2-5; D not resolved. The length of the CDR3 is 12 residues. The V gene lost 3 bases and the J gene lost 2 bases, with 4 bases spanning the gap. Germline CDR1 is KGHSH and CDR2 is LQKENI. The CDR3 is CASSPNQETQYF. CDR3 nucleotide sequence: TGTGCCAGCTCACCTAATCAAGAGACCCAGTACTTC.

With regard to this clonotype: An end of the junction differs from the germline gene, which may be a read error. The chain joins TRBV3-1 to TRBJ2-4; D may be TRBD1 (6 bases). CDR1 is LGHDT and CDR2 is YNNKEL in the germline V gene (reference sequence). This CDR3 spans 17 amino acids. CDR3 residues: CASSQDGGSLAKSIQYF. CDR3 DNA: TGTGCCAGCAGCCAAGATGGGGGCAGCCTAGCCAAAAGCATTCAGTACTTC.

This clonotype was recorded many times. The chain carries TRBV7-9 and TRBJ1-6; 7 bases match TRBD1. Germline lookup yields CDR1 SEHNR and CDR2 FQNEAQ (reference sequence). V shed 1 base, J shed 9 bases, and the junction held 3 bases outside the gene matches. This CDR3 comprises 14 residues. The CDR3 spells CASSLEQGISPLHF. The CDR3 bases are TGTGCCAGCAGCTTAGAACAGGGGATTTCACCCCTCCACTTT.

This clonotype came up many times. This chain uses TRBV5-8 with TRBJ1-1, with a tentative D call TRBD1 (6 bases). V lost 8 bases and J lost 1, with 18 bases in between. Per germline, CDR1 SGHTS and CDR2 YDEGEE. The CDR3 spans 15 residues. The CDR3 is CASTGLLLPNTEAFF. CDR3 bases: TGTGCCAGTACAGGGTTGTTACTCCCGAACACTGAAGCTTTCTTT.

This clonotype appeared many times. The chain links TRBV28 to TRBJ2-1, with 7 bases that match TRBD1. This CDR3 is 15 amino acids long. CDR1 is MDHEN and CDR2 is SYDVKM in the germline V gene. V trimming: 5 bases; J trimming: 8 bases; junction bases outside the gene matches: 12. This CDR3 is CASSPQGGNFHEQFF. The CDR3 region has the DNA TGTGCCAGCAGTCCGCAAGGGGGCAACTTTCATGAGCAGTTCTTC.

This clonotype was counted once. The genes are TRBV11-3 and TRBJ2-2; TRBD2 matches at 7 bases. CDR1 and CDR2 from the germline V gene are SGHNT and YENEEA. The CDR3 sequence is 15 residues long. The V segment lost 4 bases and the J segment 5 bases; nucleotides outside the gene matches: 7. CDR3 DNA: TGTGCCAGCAGCTCGATGCGGGAGCGTACCGGGGAGCTGTTTTTT. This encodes CASSSMRERTGELFF. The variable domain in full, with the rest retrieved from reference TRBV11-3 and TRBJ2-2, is EAGVVQSPRYKIIEKKQPVAFWCNPISGHNTLYWYLQNLGQGPELLIRYENEEAVDDSQLPKDRFSAERLKGVDSTLKIQPAELGDSAVYLCASSSMRERTGELFFGEGSRLTVL.

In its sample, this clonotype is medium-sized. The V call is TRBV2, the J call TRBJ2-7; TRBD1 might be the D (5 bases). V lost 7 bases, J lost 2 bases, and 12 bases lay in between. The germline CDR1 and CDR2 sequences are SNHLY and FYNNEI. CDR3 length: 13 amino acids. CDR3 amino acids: CASKKETAYEQYF. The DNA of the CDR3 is TGTGCCAGCAAGAAGGAGACAGCCTACGAGCAGTACTTC.